This T cell receptor (beta chain) was identified in a study of vaccination effects on CD4 cells after COVID-19. Study information: Participants completed two doses of the BNT162b2 or mRNA-1273 vaccine.

Assay: immunoSEQ multiplex PCR; the TCRdb copy retains only in-frame clones and omits some. The sample holds about 73,000 clones, about four fifths seen once. This clone was found once. Its target is not known. The CDR3 is 12 amino acids. The germline V gene encodes CDR1 MGHDK and CDR2 SYGVNS. V was clipped by 3 bases and J by 8 bases, with 8 bases between them. Before any sequencing was done, the ViraFEST assay used viral peptide pools to expand antigen-specific CD4+ T cells. Having been cultured for 10 days, the cells underwent CD4+ T cell isolation. Negative nucleocapsid antibody tests before and after vaccination confirmed no previous SARS-CoV-2 infection. It was on days 3 and 7 that half the medium was replaced with IL-2 medium.

The sample here was CD4+ T cells from PBMCs cultured with HCoV-NL63 spike peptides, taken before COVID-19 vaccination. The rearrangement uses TRBV25-1 and TRBJ2-1, with D perhaps TRBD1 (5 bases). This clonotype was sampled from a human donor who received a COVID-19 vaccine. The CDR3 DNA reads TGTGCCAGCAGTGACAGGGTCGATGAGCAGTTCTTC. Translated: CASSDRVDEQFF.